Below are 12 T cell receptor beta chains sequenced from a single sample in a study of identical twins. One entry per CDR3 protein, called by TCRdb with MiXCR from the 5' RACE reads. The sample gives about 210,000 distinct CDR3 sequences, less than 10% of which show up once; 5% to 5.5% is in the top ten. The source material was memory (CD45RO+) T cells sorted from blood. All receptors come from a woman between 18 and 29 years old in good health.

This clonotype appeared many times. V is TRBV29-1 and J is TRBJ2-7, with D possibly being TRBD1 or TRBD2 (6 bases each). In germline, CDR1 is SQVTM, CDR2 ANQGSEA. The CDR3 contains 14 residues. With 3 bases removed from V and 6 bases from J, the gap between germline ends came to 18 bases. CDR3 DNA sequence: TGCAGCGTTGAGATGGGCCGGAAGGGGGGCGAGCAGTACTTC. Translating gives CSVEMGRKGGEQYF.

The V call is TRBV6-2 or TRBV6-3, the J call TRBJ2-1; D is unclear. The germline CDR1 and CDR2 sequences are MNHEY and SVGEGT. The CDR3 is 17 amino acids. V dropped 1 base and J dropped 5 bases, with 18 bases sitting between them. CDR3 amino acids: CASSYFDRNNLDNEQFF. For the CDR3, the DNA is TGTGCCAGCAGTTACTTCGATAGGAACAATTTGGACAATGAGCAGTTCTTC.

This clonotype occurred a few times. The CDR3 sequence: CASQTGFSSYNEQFF. The CDR3 coding sequence is TGTGCCAGCCAGACAGGGTTCAGCTCCTACAATGAGCAGTTCTTC. The J gene is TRBJ2-1, the V gene TRBV18; TRBD1 aligns across 7 bases. The CDR3 length is 15 residues. The germline CDR1 and CDR2 sequences are KGHSH and LQKENI. V gave up 8 bases and J gave up 0 bases; unmatched junction bases: 7.

At least ten counts were recorded for this clonotype. V and J are TRBV5-1 and TRBJ1-3; 7 bases fit TRBD1. Germline CDR1 reads SGHRS; CDR2 reads YFSETQ. The CDR3 length is 15 residues. J lost 8 bases, V lost 0 bases, and 8 bases had no gene match. CDR3 nucleotide sequence: TGCGCCAGCAGCTTGGTACACAGGGGAGCACACACCATATATTTT. Protein: CASSLVHRGAHTIYF.

The chain joins TRBV6-2 or TRBV6-3 to TRBJ2-1; 11 positions match TRBD2. Germline V gene sequence: CDR1 MNHEY, CDR2 SVGEGT. This CDR3 comprises 21 residues. The V segment lost 11 bases and the J segment 7 bases; nucleotides outside the gene matches: 31. The CDR3 protein is CAGWTGQTSGAPLRKRNEQFF. CDR3 DNA: TGTGCCGGATGGACGGGCCAGACTAGCGGGGCCCCCCTGAGAAAACGTAATGAGCAGTTCTTC.

This chain links TRBV20-1 with TRBJ2-1, with D maybe TRBD2 (6 bases). CDR3 length equals 17 residues. Between the trimmed V and J ends, which lost 3 bases and 7 bases, there was a span of 25 bases. Looked up from germline, CDR1 is DFQATT and CDR2 is SNEGSKA (reference sequence). CDR3 residues: CSASMAIGSSRRNEQFF. CDR3 sequence (DNA): TGCAGTGCTAGCATGGCTATCGGGAGCTCCCGGAGGAATGAGCAGTTCTTC.

This clonotype was seen ten or more times. The chain links TRBV2 to TRBJ1-2; tentative D call: TRBD1 (6 bases). Trimming pared 5 bases from V and 2 bases from J, leaving 9 bases between. CDR1 is SNHLY, CDR2 FYNNEI, per germline. The CDR3 length is 13 residues. The CDR3 coding sequence is TGTGCCAGCAGTACCGACAGGAACTATGGCTACACCTTC. Translated, it gives CASSTDRNYGYTF.

This chain uses TRBV2 with TRBJ1-6; D remains unclear. The CDR3 contains 13 residues. Looked up from germline, CDR1 is SNHLY and CDR2 is FYNNEI. The V end lost 8 bases, the J end lost 3 bases, and 8 bases lay between the germline ends. CDR3 DNA: TGTGCCAGCGGCCGGGACTATAATTCACCCCTCCACTTT. Residues: CASGRDYNSPLHF.

In this sample, this clonotype turned up a few times. This chain joins TRBV20-1 and TRBJ2-3, with a tentative D call TRBD2 (6 bases). The V gene's germline CDR1 is DFQATT and CDR2 SNEGSKA (reference sequence). V lost 0 bases to trimming and J lost 3 bases, with 13 bases between them. The CDR3 consists of 15 residues. The CDR3: CSARDLAGSTDTQYF. The CDR3, as DNA: TGCAGTGCTAGAGATCTCGCGGGATCGACAGATACGCAGTATTTT.

There are a few counts of this clonotype. This sequence joins TRBV7-2 and TRBJ2-7; 8 positions match TRBD1. CDR1 is SGHTA and CDR2 is FQGNSA in the germline V gene. The CDR3 runs 15 residues. Trimming removed 7 bases from V and 2 bases from J; junction bases left unmatched: 10. CDR3 nucleotide sequence: TGTGCCAGCACCCTAGGGACAGGCCTTACCTACGAGCAGTACTTC. Its translation is CASTLGTGLTYEQYF.

In its sample, this clonotype was seen many times. The J gene is TRBJ2-2, the V gene TRBV25-1; D perhaps matches TRBD2 (6 bases). The CDR3 loop spans 14 amino acids. V was trimmed by 5 bases and J by 3 bases, leaving 10 bases between them. Per germline, CDR1 MGHDK and CDR2 SYGVNS. CDR3 amino acids: CASSPGGDTGELFF. In DNA form, the CDR3 reads TGTGCCAGCAGTCCTGGAGGGGACACCGGGGAGCTGTTTTTT.

V and J are TRBV20-1 and TRBJ2-7; TRBD1 is a possible D gene (6 bases). Germline CDR1 is DFQATT and CDR2 is SNEGSKA (reference sequence). V dropped 1 base and J dropped 7 bases, with 20 bases sitting between them. The CDR3 length is 15 residues. The DNA for the CDR3 is TGCAGTGCTAGAGCCGCAAACAGGGAGCGTAGAGAGCAGTACTTC. Protein: CSARAANRERREQYF.